The clone carrying this T cell receptor beta chain has more than one count but fewer than ten. Its antigen remains unknown. This sample is drawn from a study of OX40 agonist ivuxolimab in advanced cancers. Study-level information: The patients received agonistic anti-OX40 (CD134) antibody ivuxolimab.

The CDR3 is made up of 13 amino acids. Germline CDR1 is MNHEY and CDR2 is SVGAGI. V was trimmed by 6 bases and J by 6 bases, leaving 14 bases between them. Clones were read by immunoSEQ multiplex PCR, and TCRdb kept only the in-frame ones, dropping some. The sample lists about 79,000 clones, around 90% occurring once. Study observations and caveats: At 0.1 to 3.0 mg/kg, clonal expansion of CD4+ and CD8+ blood T cells had occurred by week 6. Relative to CD4+, CD8+ T cells held more expanded clones on average.

The J gene is TRBJ1-1, the V gene TRBV6-5; D call uncertain. The input for sequencing was CD4+ or CD8+ T cells sorted from blood, taken in a trial of the OX40 agonist ivuxolimab. The sequence was obtained from an adult with an advanced solid tumor such as melanoma, head and neck, liver or kidney cancer. The CDR3 sequence is CASRRLSIAEAFF. The CDR3 nucleotides read TGTGCCAGCAGGAGGCTATCAATCGCTGAAGCTTTCTTT.